The rows below give T cell receptor beta chains drawn from one sample of a study of radiotherapy plus CTLA-4 blockade in lung cancer. This table comes from immunoSEQ multiplex PCR, and its TCRdb copy is limited to in-frame clones, with some not included. This sample has approximately 52,000 clones, with roughly 77% found just once. The specimen was peripheral blood, collected from a patient treated with radiotherapy plus ipilimumab. The source of these receptors is a human donor with non-small cell lung cancer who had a complete response to radiotherapy plus ipilimumab. Each CDR3 is given with its conserved first and last residue. The D gene is left open where the match is weak. Where a row states a size, it is once, few, many or the class of an expanded clone; other rows omit it.

v_gene	abundance	j_gene	d_gene	CDR3aa	CDR3nt
TRBV11-2	few	TRBJ2-1	-	CASSLEALAEWQQFF	TGTGCCAGCAGCTTAGAGGCACTAGCAGAGTGGCAGCAGTTCTTC
TRBV18	-	TRBJ1-5	-	CASSPTGGNSNQPQHF	TGTGCCAGCTCACCAACCGGGGGGAATAGCAATCAGCCCCAGCATTTT
TRBV7-2	-	TRBJ1-1	-	CASRFRDWNTEAFF	TGTGCCAGCAGGTTCCGGGATTGGAACACTGAAGCTTTCTTT
TRBV6-1	once	TRBJ1-4	-	CASSQGPTNEKLFF	TGTGCCAGCAGTCAGGGGCCAACTAATGAAAAACTGTTTTTT
TRBV4-1	-	TRBJ2-1	TRBD2	CASSQGPTAGVSGQFF	TGCGCCAGCAGCCAAGGCCCGACAGCGGGAGTCTCGGGGCAGTTCTTC
TRBV7-2	-	TRBJ1-5	-	CASRGIAGNQPQHF	TGTGCCAGCCGCGGTATAGCAGGCAATCAGCCCCAGCATTTT
TRBV7-6	-	TRBJ1-2	-	CASTPGVPRFTF	TGTGCCAGCACCCCGGGGGTTCCCCGCTTCACCTTC
TRBV27	-	TRBJ1-4	-	CASSLRQAQKEKLFF	TGTGCCAGCAGTTTACGACAGGCCCAGAAGGAAAAACTGTTTTTT
TRBV6-6	-	TRBJ1-2	-	CASNRGSEGYTF	TGTGCCAGCAACCGGGGGTCGGAAGGCTACACCTTC
TRBV5-6	-	TRBJ2-7	TRBD1	CASSLGTGVKAYEQYF	TGTGCCAGCAGCTTGGGGACAGGGGTGAAAGCCTACGAGCAGTACTTC
TRBV27	-	TRBJ2-7	-	CASSKTGGAYEQYF	TGTGCCAGTAGTAAAACGGGTGGAGCCTACGAGCAGTACTTC
TRBV6-1	-	TRBJ1-4	-	CASSEVIDEKLFF	TGTGCCAGCAGTGAAGTTATTGATGAAAAACTGTTTTTT
TRBV29-1	once	TRBJ2-1	TRBD2	CSVEENAGGWFF	TGCAGCGTTGAAGAGAACGCGGGAGGGTGGTTCTTC
TRBV4-1	-	TRBJ2-4	TRBD2	CASSQQREARRELAKNIQYF	TGCGCCAGCAGCCAACAGCGGGAGGCGAGGAGGGAACTAGCCAAAAACATTCAGTACTTC
TRBV16	-	TRBJ1-2	TRBD1	CASSQPGQGITF	TGTGCCAGCAGCCAGCCGGGACAGGGGATCACCTTC
TRBV7-9	-	TRBJ1-2	TRBD1	CASSLWGQGNYGYTF	TGTGCCAGCAGCTTATGGGGACAGGGTAACTATGGCTACACCTTC
TRBV6-5	few	TRBJ2-2	TRBD1	CASSTRTGSPGELFF	TGTGCCAGCAGTACGCGGACAGGCTCTCCCGGGGAGCTGTTTTTT
TRBV6-1	-	TRBJ2-5	TRBD1	CASSELSGQAQETQYF	TGTGCCAGCAGTGAATTATCGGGACAGGCTCAAGAGACCCAGTACTTC
TRBV25-1	-	TRBJ1-5	TRBD1	CASSESGRGGSHQPQHF	TGTGCCAGCAGTGAATCAGGCCGAGGGGGCTCCCATCAGCCCCAGCATTTT
TRBV5-1	-	TRBJ1-4	TRBD1	CASSLLPDSDRATNEKLFF	TGCGCCAGCAGCTTGCTCCCCGATTCGGACAGGGCAACTAATGAAAAACTGTTTTTT
TRBV5-4	-	TRBJ1-2	-	CASSLVAGINYGYTF	TGTGCCAGCAGCTTGGTTGCAGGAATTAACTATGGCTACACCTTC
TRBV7-9	few	TRBJ1-1	TRBD1	CASSFLLTGRAFF	TGTGCCAGCAGCTTCCTCTTGACAGGGAGAGCTTTCTTT
TRBV5-6	-	TRBJ2-5	-	CASFRNRDRGETQYF	TGTGCCAGCTTCCGGAACAGGGACCGGGGTGAGACCCAGTACTTC
TRBV9	few	TRBJ1-1	-	CASSVVDRTEAFF	TGTGCCAGCAGCGTAGTGGACAGAACTGAAGCTTTCTTT